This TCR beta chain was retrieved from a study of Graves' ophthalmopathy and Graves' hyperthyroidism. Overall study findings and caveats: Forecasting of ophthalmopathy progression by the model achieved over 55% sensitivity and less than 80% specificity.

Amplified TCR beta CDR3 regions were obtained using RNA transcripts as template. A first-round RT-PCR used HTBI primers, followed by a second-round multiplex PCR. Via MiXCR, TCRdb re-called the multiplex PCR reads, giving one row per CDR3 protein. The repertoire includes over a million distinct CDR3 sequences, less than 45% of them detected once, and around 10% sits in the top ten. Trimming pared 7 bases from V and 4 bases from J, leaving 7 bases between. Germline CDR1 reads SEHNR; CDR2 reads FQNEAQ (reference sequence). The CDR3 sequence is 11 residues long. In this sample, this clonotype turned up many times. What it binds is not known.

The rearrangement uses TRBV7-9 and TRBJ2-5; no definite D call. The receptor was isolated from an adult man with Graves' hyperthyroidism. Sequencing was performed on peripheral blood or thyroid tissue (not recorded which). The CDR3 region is CASKLSETQYF. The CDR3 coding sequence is TGTGCCAGCAAACTGTCAGAGACCCAGTACTTC.